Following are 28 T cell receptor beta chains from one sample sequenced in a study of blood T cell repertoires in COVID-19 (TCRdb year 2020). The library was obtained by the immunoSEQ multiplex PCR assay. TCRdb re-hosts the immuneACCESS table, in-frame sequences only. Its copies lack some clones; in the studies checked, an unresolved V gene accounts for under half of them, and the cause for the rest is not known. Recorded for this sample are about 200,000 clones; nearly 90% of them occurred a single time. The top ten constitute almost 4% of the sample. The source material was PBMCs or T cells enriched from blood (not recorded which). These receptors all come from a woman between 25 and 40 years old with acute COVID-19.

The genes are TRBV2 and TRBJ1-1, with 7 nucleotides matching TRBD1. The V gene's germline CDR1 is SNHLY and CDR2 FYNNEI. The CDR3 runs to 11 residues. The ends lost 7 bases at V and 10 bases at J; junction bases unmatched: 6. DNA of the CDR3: TGTGCCAGCACCCTGACAGGGAGAGCTTTCTTT. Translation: CASTLTGRAFF.

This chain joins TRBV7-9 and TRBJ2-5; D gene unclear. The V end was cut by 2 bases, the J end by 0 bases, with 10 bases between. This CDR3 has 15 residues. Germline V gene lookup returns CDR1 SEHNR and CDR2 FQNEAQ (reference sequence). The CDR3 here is CASSLRVGYQETQYF. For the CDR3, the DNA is TGTGCCAGCAGCTTACGAGTGGGCTACCAAGAGACCCAGTACTTC.

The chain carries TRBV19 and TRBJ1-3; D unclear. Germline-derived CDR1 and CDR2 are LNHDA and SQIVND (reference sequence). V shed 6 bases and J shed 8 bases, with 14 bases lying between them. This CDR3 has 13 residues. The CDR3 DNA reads TGTGCCAGTAGCGTAACCTCGTCGGACACCATATATTTT. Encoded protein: CASSVTSSDTIYF.

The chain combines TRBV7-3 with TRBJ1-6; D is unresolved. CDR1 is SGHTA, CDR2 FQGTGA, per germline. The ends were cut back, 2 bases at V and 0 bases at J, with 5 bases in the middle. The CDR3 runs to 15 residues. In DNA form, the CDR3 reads TGTGCCAGCAGCTTAGAACACTCCTATAATTCACCCCTCCACTTT. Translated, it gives CASSLEHSYNSPLHF.

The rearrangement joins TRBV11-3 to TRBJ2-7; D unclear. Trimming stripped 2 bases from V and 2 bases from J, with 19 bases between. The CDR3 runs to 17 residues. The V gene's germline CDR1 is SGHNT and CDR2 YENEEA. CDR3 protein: CASSLRHAGCSPYEQYF. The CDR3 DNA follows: TGTGCCAGCAGCTTACGGCATGCCGGGTGTTCTCCCTACGAGCAGTACTTC.

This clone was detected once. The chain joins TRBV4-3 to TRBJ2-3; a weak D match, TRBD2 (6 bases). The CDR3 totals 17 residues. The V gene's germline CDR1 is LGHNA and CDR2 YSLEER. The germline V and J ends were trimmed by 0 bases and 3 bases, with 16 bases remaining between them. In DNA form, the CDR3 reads TGCGCCAGCAGCCAAGATCGGATAGCGGACGGTACAGATACGCAGTATTTT. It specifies CASSQDRIADGTDTQYF.

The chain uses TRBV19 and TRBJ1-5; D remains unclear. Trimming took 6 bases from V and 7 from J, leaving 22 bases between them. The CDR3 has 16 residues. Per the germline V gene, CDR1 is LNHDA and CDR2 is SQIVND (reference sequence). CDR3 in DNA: TGTGCCAGTAGCCCCGTCGGTTGGGAGGGTTCCCAGCCCCAGCATTTT. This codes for CASSPVGWEGSQPQHF.

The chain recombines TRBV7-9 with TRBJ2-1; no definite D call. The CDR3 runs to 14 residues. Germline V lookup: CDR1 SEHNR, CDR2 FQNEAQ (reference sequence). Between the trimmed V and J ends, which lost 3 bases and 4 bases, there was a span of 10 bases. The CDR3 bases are TGTGCCAGCAGCTTTGTCGGGTTGTACAATGAGCAGTTCTTC. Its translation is CASSFVGLYNEQFF.

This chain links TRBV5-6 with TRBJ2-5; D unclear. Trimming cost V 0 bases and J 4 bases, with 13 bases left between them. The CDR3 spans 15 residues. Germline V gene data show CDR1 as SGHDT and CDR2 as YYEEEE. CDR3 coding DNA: TGTGCCAGCAGCTTGGTGGTAGCCCCCCGAGAGACCCAGTACTTC. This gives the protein CASSLVVAPRETQYF.

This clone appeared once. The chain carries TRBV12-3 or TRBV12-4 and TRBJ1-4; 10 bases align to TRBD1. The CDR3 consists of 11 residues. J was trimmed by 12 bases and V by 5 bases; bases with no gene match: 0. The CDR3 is CASSGQGELFF. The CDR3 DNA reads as TGTGCCAGCAGTGGACAGGGGGAACTGTTTTTT.

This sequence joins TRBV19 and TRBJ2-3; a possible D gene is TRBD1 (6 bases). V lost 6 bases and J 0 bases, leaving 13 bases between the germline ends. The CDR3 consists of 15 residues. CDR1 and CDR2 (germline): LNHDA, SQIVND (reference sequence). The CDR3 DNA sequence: TGTGCCAGTAGCCGCAGGGGACCCAGCACAGATACGCAGTATTTT. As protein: CASSRRGPSTDTQYF.

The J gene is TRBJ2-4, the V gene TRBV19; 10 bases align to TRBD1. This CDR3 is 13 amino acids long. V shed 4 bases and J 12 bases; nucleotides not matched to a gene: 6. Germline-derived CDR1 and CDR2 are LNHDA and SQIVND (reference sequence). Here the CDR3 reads CASSTGTGVTQYF. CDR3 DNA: TGTGCCAGTAGTACCGGGACAGGGGTAACTCAGTACTTC. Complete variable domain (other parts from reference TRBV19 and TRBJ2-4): DGGITQSPKYLFRKEGQNVTLSCEQNLNHDAMYWYRQDPGQGLRLIYYSQIVNDFQKGDIAEGYSVSREKKESFPLTVTSAQKNPTAFYLCASSTGTGVTQYFGAGTRLSVL.

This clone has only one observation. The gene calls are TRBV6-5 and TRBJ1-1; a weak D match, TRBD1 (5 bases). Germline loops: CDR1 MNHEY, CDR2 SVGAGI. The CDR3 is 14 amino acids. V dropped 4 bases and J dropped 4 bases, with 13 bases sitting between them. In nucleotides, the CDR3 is TGTGCCAGCAGTTCTCGGGGCGGGGGCACTGAAGCTTTCTTT. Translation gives CASSSRGGGTEAFF.

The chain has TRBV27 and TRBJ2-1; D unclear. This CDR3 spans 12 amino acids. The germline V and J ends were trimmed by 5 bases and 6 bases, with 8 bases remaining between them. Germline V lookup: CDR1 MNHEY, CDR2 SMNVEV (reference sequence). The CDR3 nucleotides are TGTGCCAGCAGTATTGGCCGCAATGAGCAGTTCTTC. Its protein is CASSIGRNEQFF.

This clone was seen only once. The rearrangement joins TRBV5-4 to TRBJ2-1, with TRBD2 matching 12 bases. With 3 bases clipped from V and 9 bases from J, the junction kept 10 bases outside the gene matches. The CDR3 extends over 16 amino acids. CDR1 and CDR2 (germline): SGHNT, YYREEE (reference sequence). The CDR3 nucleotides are TGTGCCAGCAGCTCAAGACTAGCGGGGGACCTTAGTGAGCAGTTCTTC. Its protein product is CASSSRLAGDLSEQFF.

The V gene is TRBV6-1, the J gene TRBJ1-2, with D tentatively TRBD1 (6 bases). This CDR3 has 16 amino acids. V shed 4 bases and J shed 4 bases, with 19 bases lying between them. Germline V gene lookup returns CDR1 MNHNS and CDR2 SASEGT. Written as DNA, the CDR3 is TGTGCCAGCAGTGGCCCCGGGGCAGGGGTGGGCTATGGCTACACCTTC. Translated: CASSGPGAGVGYGYTF.

The CDR3 region has the DNA TGTGCCATCACCGCAGGGGGCCTTAGCAATCAGCCCCAGCATTTT. Protein product: CAITAGGLSNQPQHF. The chain links TRBV10-3 to TRBJ1-5; TRBD1 matches at 8 bases. This CDR3 is 15 amino acids long. Germline CDR1 is ENHRY and CDR2 is SYGVKD. V shed 7 bases and J 0 bases; nucleotides not matched to a gene: 5.

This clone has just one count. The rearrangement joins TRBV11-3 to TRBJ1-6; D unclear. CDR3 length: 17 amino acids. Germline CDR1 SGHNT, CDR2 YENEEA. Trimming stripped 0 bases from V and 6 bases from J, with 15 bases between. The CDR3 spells CASSLEWVAASNSPLHF. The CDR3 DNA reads TGTGCCAGCAGCTTAGAATGGGTGGCGGCGAGTAATTCACCCCTCCACTTT.

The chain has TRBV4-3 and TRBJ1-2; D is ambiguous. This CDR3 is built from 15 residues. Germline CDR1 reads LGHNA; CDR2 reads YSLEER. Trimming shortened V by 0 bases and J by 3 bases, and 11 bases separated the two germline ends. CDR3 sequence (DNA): TGCGCCAGCAGCCAAGACGGTGGACTTTACTATGGCTACACCTTC. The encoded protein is CASSQDGGLYYGYTF.

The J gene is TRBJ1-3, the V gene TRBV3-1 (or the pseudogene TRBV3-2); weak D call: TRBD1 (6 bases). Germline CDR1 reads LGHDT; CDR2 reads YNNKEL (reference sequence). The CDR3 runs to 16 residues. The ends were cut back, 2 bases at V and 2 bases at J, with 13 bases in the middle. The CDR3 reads CASSQLYRVTGNTIYF. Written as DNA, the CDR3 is TGTGCCAGCAGCCAACTCTACAGGGTAACTGGAAACACCATATATTTT.

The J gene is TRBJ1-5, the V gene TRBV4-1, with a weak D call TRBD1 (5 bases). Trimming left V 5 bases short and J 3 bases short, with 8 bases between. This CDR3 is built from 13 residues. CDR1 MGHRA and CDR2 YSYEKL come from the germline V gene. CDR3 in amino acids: CASSARDNQPQHF. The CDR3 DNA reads TGCGCCAGCAGCGCCAGGGACAATCAGCCCCAGCATTTT.

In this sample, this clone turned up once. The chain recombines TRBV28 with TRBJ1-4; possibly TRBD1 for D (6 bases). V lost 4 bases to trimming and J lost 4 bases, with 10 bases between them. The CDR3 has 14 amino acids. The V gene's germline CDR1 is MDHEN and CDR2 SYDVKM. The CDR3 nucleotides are TGTGCCAGCAGTTATCGACAGGATAATGAAAAACTGTTTTTT. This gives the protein CASSYRQDNEKLFF.

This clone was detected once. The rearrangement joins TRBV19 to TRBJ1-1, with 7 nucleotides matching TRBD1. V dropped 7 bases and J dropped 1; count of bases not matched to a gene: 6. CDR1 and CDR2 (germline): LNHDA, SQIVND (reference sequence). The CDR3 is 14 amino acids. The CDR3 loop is CASTFDRANTEAFF. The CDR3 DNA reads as TGTGCCAGTACCTTTGACAGGGCGAACACTGAAGCTTTCTTT.

The CDR3 nucleotides are TGTGCCAGTAGTATGGGGCAGGGGGCCTACGAGCAGTACTTC. It is translated as CASSMGQGAYEQYF. V and J are TRBV19 and TRBJ2-7, with 7 bases matching TRBD1. The CDR3 has 14 amino acids. V trimming: 3 bases; J trimming: 2 bases; junction bases outside the gene matches: 4. Germline CDR1 and CDR2: LNHDA and SQIVND (reference sequence).

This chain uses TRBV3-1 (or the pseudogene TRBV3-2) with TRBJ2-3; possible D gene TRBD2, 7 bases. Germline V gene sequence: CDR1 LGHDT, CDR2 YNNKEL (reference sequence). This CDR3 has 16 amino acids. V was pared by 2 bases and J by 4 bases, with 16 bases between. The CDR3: CASSQFFGGRSDTQYF. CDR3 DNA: TGTGCCAGCAGCCAATTCTTCGGGGGGCGGTCAGATACGCAGTATTTT.

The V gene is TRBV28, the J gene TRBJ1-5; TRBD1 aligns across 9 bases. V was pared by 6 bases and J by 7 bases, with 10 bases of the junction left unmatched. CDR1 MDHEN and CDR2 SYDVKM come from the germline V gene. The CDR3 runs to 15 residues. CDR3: CASSPHTGGIQPQHF. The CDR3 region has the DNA TGTGCCAGCAGCCCGCACACAGGGGGCATCCAGCCCCAGCATTTT.

The CDR3 DNA reads as TGTGCCAGCAGTTCGGAGGGTCCTTTGGCTTTCTTT. Encoded protein: CASSSEGPLAFF. This rearrangement joins TRBV12-3 or TRBV12-4 to TRBJ1-1; D is uncertain. V dropped 4 bases and J dropped 11 bases, with 14 bases sitting between them. The CDR3 is 12 amino acids.

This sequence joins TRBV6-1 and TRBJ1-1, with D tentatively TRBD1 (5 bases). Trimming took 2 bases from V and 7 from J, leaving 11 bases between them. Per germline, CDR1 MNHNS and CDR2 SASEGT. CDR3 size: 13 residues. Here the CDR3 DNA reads TGTGCCAGCAGTGAACAGGGTTGGGGTGAAGCTTTCTTT. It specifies CASSEQGWGEAFF.